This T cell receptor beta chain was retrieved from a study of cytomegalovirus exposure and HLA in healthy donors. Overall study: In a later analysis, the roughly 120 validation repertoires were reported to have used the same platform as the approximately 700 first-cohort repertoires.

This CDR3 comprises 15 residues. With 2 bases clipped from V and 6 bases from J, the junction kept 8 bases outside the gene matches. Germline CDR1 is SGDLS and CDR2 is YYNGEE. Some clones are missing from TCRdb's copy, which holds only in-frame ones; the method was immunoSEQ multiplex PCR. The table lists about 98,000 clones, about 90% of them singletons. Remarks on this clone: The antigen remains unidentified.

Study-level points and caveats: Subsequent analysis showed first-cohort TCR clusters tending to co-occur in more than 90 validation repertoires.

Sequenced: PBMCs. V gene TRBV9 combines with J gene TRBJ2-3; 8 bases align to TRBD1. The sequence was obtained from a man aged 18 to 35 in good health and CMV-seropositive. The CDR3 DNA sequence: TGTGCCAGCAGCGTCGAGGACAGGGTTTTCGATACGCAGTATTTT. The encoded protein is CASSVEDRVFDTQYF.